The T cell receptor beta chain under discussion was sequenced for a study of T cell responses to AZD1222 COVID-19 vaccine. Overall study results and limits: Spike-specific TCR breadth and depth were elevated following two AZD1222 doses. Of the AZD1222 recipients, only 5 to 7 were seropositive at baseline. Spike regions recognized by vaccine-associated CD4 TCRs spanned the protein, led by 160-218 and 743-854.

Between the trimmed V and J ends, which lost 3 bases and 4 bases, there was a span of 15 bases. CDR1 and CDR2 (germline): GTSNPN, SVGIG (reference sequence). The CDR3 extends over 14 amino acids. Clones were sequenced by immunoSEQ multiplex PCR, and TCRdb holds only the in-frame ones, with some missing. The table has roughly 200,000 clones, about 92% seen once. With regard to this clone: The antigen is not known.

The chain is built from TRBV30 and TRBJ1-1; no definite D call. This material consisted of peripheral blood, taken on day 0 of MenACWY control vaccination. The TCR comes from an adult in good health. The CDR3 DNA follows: TGTGCCTGGAGCATGATGGCCGCCGGCACTGAAGCTTTCTTT. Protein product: CAWSMMAAGTEAFF.